This entry is about one T cell receptor beta chain. Its antigen is undetermined. One junction end disagrees with the germline gene, perhaps due to a read error. This sample was included in a study of cytomegalovirus exposure and HLA in healthy donors. Study results and caveats: Across HLA loci, a later analysis found differing TCR association rates, with DRB1 most and HLA-C fewest. A later analysis found that most CMV-associated TCR beta chains appeared HLA-restricted. Information on immune exposure was restricted to one variable (CMV serostatus).

Vbeta (60) and Jbeta (13) primers were used in the PCR. Here immunoSEQ multiplex PCR was the method, and the copy in TCRdb shows in-frame clones only, minus some. The sample carries 150,000 to 190,000 clones, around 80% recorded once. The TCR comes from a young man in good health and CMV-seronegative. Material for sequencing was PBMCs.

The CDR3 DNA is TGTGCCAGCAGCGTTAGCGGCACGGGCACGGATACGCAGTATTTT. Its protein is CASSVSGTGTDTQYF. The chain combines TRBV7-9 with TRBJ2-3; weak D call: TRBD2 (6 bases). CDR3 length: 15 residues. Per the germline V gene, CDR1 is SEHNR and CDR2 is FQNEAQ (reference sequence).